The entry that follows covers one TCR beta chain sequence. The antigen remains unidentified. TCRdb re-called the 5' RACE reads with MiXCR, one entry per CDR3 protein. The sample lists about 40,000 distinct CDR3 sequences, over 15% seen once, with 2.5% to 3% in the top ten. Purified naive CD4+ T cells were depleted of CD25+ Tregs. Findings of the study overall: In terms of TCR gene usage, tumor memory CD4+ T cells clustered together with blood and lymph node memory CD4+ cells, as well as with lymph node naive CD4+ cells.

The CDR3 length is 13 residues. V shed 8 bases, J shed 1 base, and the junction held 2 bases outside the gene matches. Germline CDR1 and CDR2: MDHEN and SYDVKM. This rearrangement joins TRBV28 to TRBJ2-7; 10 positions match TRBD1. This sequence originates from a female donor with breast cancer. Sequenced sample: naive CD4+ T cells sorted from a lymph node. The sample's subset: naive CD4+ T cells, CD4+CD45RA+CD25-. In DNA, the CDR3 is TGTGCCAGCTGGGGACAGGGGTCCTACGAGCAGTACTTC. Translation: CASWGQGSYEQYF.